This passage covers 30 T cell receptor beta chains from one sample sequenced in a study of shared clonotypes between healthy human individuals. The data were produced by immunoSEQ multiplex PCR, yet TCRdb's version contains in-frame clones alone and is incomplete. Here the sample spans approximately 2.4 million clones, under 97% being singletons. Sequencing input: naive CD4+ T cells sorted from blood. Subset: CD45RA+ positively selected. These receptors all come from a man aged 18-30 years in good health.

The sample holds a few counts of this clone. The chain recombines TRBV19 with TRBJ1-6; D not resolved. The V gene's germline CDR1 is LNHDA and CDR2 SQIVND (reference sequence). Trimming pared 2 bases from V and 0 bases from J, leaving 5 bases between. This CDR3 has 15 residues. The DNA for the CDR3 is TGTGCCAGTAGTATACAGAGCTCCTATAATTCACCCCTCCACTTT. It translates to CASSIQSSYNSPLHF.

V usage is TRBV30 and J usage is TRBJ2-1; D may match TRBD1 or TRBD2 (5 bases each). CDR3 length: 14 residues. Germline-derived CDR1 and CDR2 are GTSNPN and SVGIG (reference sequence). Deletions cut 4 bases from V and 5 bases from J, with 15 bases between. The CDR3 loop is CAWKMGRANNEQFF. For the CDR3, the DNA is TGTGCCTGGAAGATGGGGCGGGCGAACAATGAGCAGTTCTTC.

V gene TRBV6-6 combines with J gene TRBJ1-5; 8 nucleotides agree with TRBD1. V shed 8 bases and J 2 bases; nucleotides not matched to a gene: 5. The CDR3 consists of 14 residues. The V gene's germline CDR1 is MNHNY and CDR2 SVGAGI (reference sequence). CDR3 nucleotides: TGTGCCAGCTTGGACAGGGAGGGCAATCAGCCCCAGCATTTT. Residues: CASLDREGNQPQHF.

The chain carries TRBV11-3 and TRBJ2-5; TRBD1 agrees at 7 bases. The CDR3 has 14 amino acids. The germline gives CDR1 SGHNT, CDR2 YENEEA. V was clipped by 5 bases and J by 1 base; unmatched bases: 4. DNA for the CDR3: TGTGCCAGCAGCCCTCAGGGGGTCCAAGAGACCCAGTACTTC. Translating it yields CASSPQGVQETQYF. Full variable domain (missing parts from reference TRBV11-3 and TRBJ2-5): EAGVVQSPRYKIIEKKQPVAFWCNPISGHNTLYWYLQNLGQGPELLIRYENEEAVDDSQLPKDRFSAERLKGVDSTLKIQPAELGDSAVYLCASSPQGVQETQYFGPGTRLLVL.

The rearrangement links TRBV27 to TRBJ2-3, with 9 bases lining up with TRBD2. Germline V lookup: CDR1 MNHEY, CDR2 SMNVEV (reference sequence). V lost 0 bases, J lost 2 bases, and 3 bases stayed unmatched. The CDR3 sequence is 16 residues long. This CDR3 reads CASSLSAGGPTDTQYF. CDR3 in DNA: TGTGCCAGCAGTTTATCAGCGGGGGGACCCACAGATACGCAGTATTTT.

The chain couples TRBV2 to TRBJ1-5; tentative D call: TRBD1 (5 bases). The CDR3 consists of 14 residues. V was pared by 3 bases and J by 5 bases, with 11 bases between. The germline CDR1 and CDR2 sequences are SNHLY and FYNNEI. Here the CDR3 DNA reads TGTGCCAGCAGTGATCGGGGGGGATATCAGCCCCAGCATTTT. Amino acids: CASSDRGGYQPQHF.

The V gene is TRBV10-3, the J gene TRBJ2-3; a weak D match, TRBD2 (6 bases). The CDR3 totals 13 residues. Germline loops: CDR1 ENHRY, CDR2 SYGVKD. The V end was cut by 8 bases, the J end by 0 bases, with 9 bases between. The CDR3 spells CAIQAGSTDTQYF. The CDR3 DNA reads as TGTGCCATCCAGGCGGGAAGCACAGATACGCAGTATTTT.

As regards this clone: This sample includes further DNA sequences coding for the same CDR3. The V and J genes are TRBV7-9 and TRBJ1-5; a possible D gene is TRBD1 (5 bases). The CDR3 runs to 15 residues. The germline CDR1 and CDR2 sequences are SEHNR and FQNEAQ (reference sequence). Trimming took 4 bases from V and 0 from J, leaving 10 bases between them. CDR3 nucleotide sequence: TGTGCCAGCAGCTCCGGGGGGAGTAGCAATCAGCCCCAGCATTTT. It yields the protein CASSSGGSSNQPQHF.

The CDR3 spells CASSVLAGNEQFF. The CDR3 region has the DNA TGTGCCAGCAGCGTCCTAGCGGGAAATGAGCAGTTCTTC. The chain has TRBV9 and TRBJ2-1, with 9 bases matching TRBD2. CDR1 SGDLS and CDR2 YYNGEE come from the germline V gene. V shed 2 bases, J shed 7 bases, and the junction held 1 base outside the gene matches. The CDR3 runs to 13 residues.

This clone was detected only once. The chain employs TRBV2 and TRBJ2-7; 8 positions match TRBD1. The length of the CDR3 is 17 residues. J gave up 5 bases and V 4 bases, and 16 bases lay outside the gene matches. From germline, CDR1 is SNHLY and CDR2 FYNNEI. CDR3 loop: CASSVIPTDRVGDEQYF. CDR3 nucleotides: TGTGCCAGCAGTGTTATCCCAACGGACAGGGTGGGGGACGAGCAGTACTTC.

The chain recombines TRBV6-4 with TRBJ2-2, with 7 bases aligning to TRBD1. CDR3 length equals 15 residues. Unmatched junction bases numbered 6, after V lost 4 bases and J lost 4 bases. Germline CDR1 reads MRHNA; CDR2 reads SNTAGT. The DNA for the CDR3 is TGTGCCAGCAGTGCACAGGGGACCGGCACCGGGGAGCTGTTTTTT. It encodes CASSAQGTGTGELFF.

The chain recombines TRBV5-1 with TRBJ2-7, with D perhaps TRBD2 (5 bases). This CDR3 region has 14 residues. Germline V gives CDR1 SGHRS, CDR2 YFSETQ. V lost 3 bases to trimming and J lost 1 base, with 11 bases between them. CDR3 protein: CASSWTAGSYEQYF. CDR3 coding DNA: TGCGCCAGCAGCTGGACGGCGGGTTCCTACGAGCAGTACTTC.

This sequence joins TRBV19 and TRBJ1-2; no clear D. The V and J ends lost 6 bases and 4 bases respectively, with 15 bases between them. Germline V CDR1 and CDR2: LNHDA, SQIVND (reference sequence). The CDR3 runs 14 residues. The CDR3 spells CASSIHSRFYGYTF. DNA for the CDR3: TGTGCCAGTAGCATACACAGTAGGTTCTATGGCTACACCTTC.

Worth noting for this clone: The same CDR3 arises from other DNA sequences in this sample as well. The rearrangement uses TRBV7-2 and TRBJ2-7; 10 bases are a match to TRBD1. The CDR3 extends over 16 amino acids. Per the germline V gene, CDR1 is SGHTA and CDR2 is FQGNSA. After removal of 1 base from V and 1 base from J, the junction contained 4 bases not matched to a gene. In DNA, the CDR3 is TGTGCCAGCAGCTTAGTCCCGGGACAGGGGTCCTACGAGCAGTACTTC. The encoded protein is CASSLVPGQGSYEQYF.

Turning to this clone: The sample carries other DNA sequences with the same CDR3. The chain employs TRBV18 and TRBJ2-5; D is perhaps TRBD2 (6 bases). Germline-derived CDR1 and CDR2 are KGHSH and LQKENI. The V end lost 3 bases, the J end lost 4 bases, and 9 bases lay between the germline ends. CDR3 length: 13 amino acids. The CDR3 nucleotides read TGTGCCAGCTCACCGTCGGGGGTAGAGACCCAGTACTTC. It yields the protein CASSPSGVETQYF.

In the case of this clone: Other DNA sequences within the sample encode an identical CDR3. The chain is built from TRBV5-4 and TRBJ1-2; D unclear. CDR1 is SGHNT, CDR2 YYREEE, per germline (reference sequence). The CDR3 sequence is 12 residues long. V was clipped by 5 bases and J by 2 bases, with 7 bases between them. This chain's CDR3 is CASSPDNYGYTF. In DNA form, the CDR3 reads TGTGCCAGCAGTCCAGACAACTATGGCTACACCTTC.

V gene TRBV7-2 combines with J gene TRBJ2-1; D not certain. Germline V lookup: CDR1 SGHTA, CDR2 FQGNSA. The CDR3 contains 13 residues. The V gene lost 5 bases and the J gene lost 7 bases, with 12 bases spanning the gap. CDR3 in amino acids: CASSPDPKNEQFF. As DNA, the CDR3 is TGTGCCAGCAGCCCCGACCCTAAAAATGAGCAGTTCTTC.

As DNA, the CDR3 is TGTGCCAGCGGAACCGGCACGGGACACCAGGGCTACGAAAAACTGTTTTTT. Its protein product is CASGTGTGHQGYEKLFF. The rearrangement links TRBV7-9 to TRBJ1-4; tentative D call: TRBD1 (6 bases). Germline V CDR1 and CDR2: SEHNR, FQNEAQ (reference sequence). Trimming removed 8 bases at V and 8 bases at J, with 27 bases between. This CDR3 is built from 17 residues.

V is TRBV11-3 and J is TRBJ2-1; 7 bases line up with TRBD2. This CDR3 is 16 amino acids long. In germline, CDR1 is SGHNT, CDR2 YENEEA. Trimming at V came to 1 base and at J to 1 base, leaving 4 bases not matched to a gene. Written as DNA, the CDR3 is TGTGCCAGCAGCTTAGGGCTGCGGGGGTCCTACAATGAGCAGTTCTTC. Translation gives CASSLGLRGSYNEQFF.

The V call is TRBV2, the J call TRBJ1-6; maybe TRBD1 (6 bases). Germline CDR1 SNHLY, CDR2 FYNNEI. The CDR3 has 17 amino acids. The V gene lost 7 bases and the J gene lost 1 base, with 17 bases spanning the gap. The CDR3 nucleotides read TGTGCCAGCAACGGGGGGGCCGGGACTTCCTATAATTCACCCCTCCACTTT. It codes for CASNGGAGTSYNSPLHF.

This clone was detected once. The same CDR3 also results from other DNA sequences found in this sample. The chain combines TRBV2 with TRBJ2-5, with 8 bases fitting TRBD1. Germline-derived CDR1 and CDR2 are SNHLY and FYNNEI. The CDR3 spans 13 residues. J gave up 4 bases and V 7 bases, and 5 bases lay outside the gene matches. The DNA of the CDR3 is TGTGCCAGCACCCCAGGACAGGGAGAGACCCAGTACTTC. It encodes CASTPGQGETQYF. Variable domain in full (rest from reference TRBV2 and TRBJ2-5): EPEVTQTPSHQVTQMGQEVILRCVPISNHLYFYWYRQILGQKVEFLVSFYNNEISEKSEIFDDQFSVERPDGSNFTLKIRSTKLEDSAMYFCASTPGQGETQYFGPGTRLLVL.

This rearrangement joins TRBV12-5 to TRBJ2-5; 11 bases fit TRBD1. After removal of 1 base from V and 3 bases from J, the junction contained 4 bases not matched to a gene. The CDR3 totals 16 residues. Germline V gene data show CDR1 as LGHNT and CDR2 as FRNRAP. CDR3 DNA: TGTGCTAGTGGTTTGGGACGGACAGGGGGCGAAGAGACCCAGTACTTC. It specifies CASGLGRTGGEETQYF. The whole variable domain, filled in from reference TRBV12-5 and TRBJ2-5, reads DARVTQTPRHKVTEMGQEVTMRCQPILGHNTVFWYRQTMMQGLELLAYFRNRAPLDDSGMPKDRFSAEMPDATLATLKIQPSEPRDSAVYFCASGLGRTGGEETQYFGPGTRLLVL.

V usage is TRBV11-2 and J usage is TRBJ2-7; no clear D gene. The germline CDR1 and CDR2 sequences are SGHAT and FQNNGV. Trimming removed 4 bases at V and 2 bases at J, with 6 bases between. The CDR3 is 12 residues long. This CDR3 reads CASSSNPYEQYF. The CDR3 coding sequence is TGTGCCAGCAGCTCCAACCCCTACGAGCAGTACTTC. Filled out from reference TRBV11-2 and TRBJ2-7, the complete variable domain reads EAGVAQSPRYKIIEKRQSVAFWCNPISGHATLYWYQQILGQGPKLLIQFQNNGVVDDSQLPKDRFSAERLKGVDSTLKIQPAKLEDSAVYLCASSSNPYEQYFGPGTRLTVT.

Concerning this clone: Other nucleotide sequences in the sample specify the same CDR3. The genes are TRBV30 and TRBJ2-7; tentatively, D is TRBD1 or TRBD2 (5 bases each). The CDR3 contains 11 residues. V gave up 5 bases and J gave up 3 bases, with 8 bases separating them. The germline V gene has CDR1 GTSNPN and CDR2 SVGIG (reference sequence). CDR3 nucleotide sequence: TGTGCCTGGTCAGGGAGCTACGAGCAGTACTTC. Its protein product is CAWSGSYEQYF.

The chain combines TRBV7-2 with TRBJ1-1; possibly TRBD1 for D (6 bases). V lost 5 bases to trimming and J lost 4 bases, with 11 bases between them. This CDR3 region has 13 residues. The germline V gene encodes CDR1 SGHTA and CDR2 FQGNSA. This chain's CDR3 is CASSHGQPTEAFF. The DNA of the CDR3 is TGTGCCAGCAGCCACGGACAGCCCACTGAAGCTTTCTTT.

This chain joins TRBV5-1 and TRBJ2-2; D ambiguous. The V and J ends lost 0 bases and 0 bases respectively, with 9 bases between them. Germline assignment: CDR1 SGHRS and CDR2 YFSETQ. The CDR3 is 16 residues long. As DNA, the CDR3 is TGCGCCAGCAGCTTGGCGGCCAGTTCGAACACCGGGGAGCTGTTTTTT. Its protein product is CASSLAASSNTGELFF. The full variable domain, completed using reference TRBV5-1 and TRBJ2-2, is KAGVTQTPRYLIKTRGQQVTLSCSPISGHRSVSWYQQTPGQGLQFLFEYFSETQRNKGNFPGRFSGRQFSNSRSEMNVSTLELGDSALYLCASSLAASSNTGELFFGEGSRLTVL.

The chain is built from TRBV9 and TRBJ2-6, with D maybe TRBD2 (7 bases). The CDR3 is 16 residues long. Trimming shortened V by 1 base and J by 2 bases, and 10 bases separated the two germline ends. The germline CDR1 and CDR2 sequences are SGDLS and YYNGEE. The CDR3 region is CASSVSGGAGANVLTF. The DNA for the CDR3 is TGTGCCAGCAGCGTATCGGGGGGCGCTGGGGCCAACGTCCTGACTTTC.

This chain joins TRBV28 and TRBJ2-7, with 8 bases matching TRBD1. Trimming at V came to 5 bases and at J to 4 bases, leaving 7 bases not matched to a gene. The germline gives CDR1 MDHEN, CDR2 SYDVKM. The CDR3 has 14 residues. The CDR3: CASSKKDRVYEQYF. CDR3 nucleotides: TGTGCCAGCAGTAAAAAGGACAGGGTGTACGAGCAGTACTTC.

The chain combines TRBV10-3 with TRBJ1-1, with a tentative D call TRBD1 (5 bases). Germline values: CDR1 ENHRY, CDR2 SYGVKD. The ends were cut back, 6 bases at V and 3 bases at J, with 17 bases in the middle. The CDR3 is 15 residues long. The chain's CDR3 is CAISLSGLGDTEAFF. The CDR3 DNA reads as TGTGCCATCAGCCTATCGGGATTAGGGGACACTGAAGCTTTCTTT.

The V gene is TRBV5-4, the J gene TRBJ1-2; D is perhaps TRBD1 (6 bases). Per germline, CDR1 SGHNT and CDR2 YYREEE (reference sequence). The V gene lost 5 bases and the J gene lost 4 bases, with 18 bases spanning the gap. The CDR3 has 15 amino acids. The CDR3 loop reads CASSVKQGPSYGYTF. The CDR3 coding sequence is TGTGCCAGCAGTGTTAAACAGGGCCCTTCCTATGGCTACACCTTC.